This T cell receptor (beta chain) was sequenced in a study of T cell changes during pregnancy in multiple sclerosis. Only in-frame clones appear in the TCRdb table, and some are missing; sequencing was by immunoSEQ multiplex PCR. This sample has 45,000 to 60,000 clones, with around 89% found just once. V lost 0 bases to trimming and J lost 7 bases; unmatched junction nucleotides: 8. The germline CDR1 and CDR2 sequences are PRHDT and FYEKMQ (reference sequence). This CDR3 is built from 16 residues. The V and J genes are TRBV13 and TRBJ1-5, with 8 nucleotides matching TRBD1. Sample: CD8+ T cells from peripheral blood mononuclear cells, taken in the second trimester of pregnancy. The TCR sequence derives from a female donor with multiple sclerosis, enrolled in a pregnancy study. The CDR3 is CASSLGLRDRGQPQHF. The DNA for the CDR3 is TGTGCCAGCAGCTTAGGCCTAAGAGACAGGGGACAGCCCCAGCATTTT.